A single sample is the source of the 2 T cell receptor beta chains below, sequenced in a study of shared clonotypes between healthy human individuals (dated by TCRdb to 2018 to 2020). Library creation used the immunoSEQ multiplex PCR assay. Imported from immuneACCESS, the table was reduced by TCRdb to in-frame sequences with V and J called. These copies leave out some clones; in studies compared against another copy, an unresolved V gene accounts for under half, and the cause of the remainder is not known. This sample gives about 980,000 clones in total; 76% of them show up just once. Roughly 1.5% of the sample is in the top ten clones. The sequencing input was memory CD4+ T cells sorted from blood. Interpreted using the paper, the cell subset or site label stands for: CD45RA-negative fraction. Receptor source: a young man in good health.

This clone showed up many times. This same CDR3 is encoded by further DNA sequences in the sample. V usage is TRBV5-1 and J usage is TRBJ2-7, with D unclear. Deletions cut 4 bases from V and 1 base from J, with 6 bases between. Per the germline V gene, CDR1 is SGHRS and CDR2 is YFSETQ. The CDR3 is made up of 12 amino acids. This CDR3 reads CASSLPSYEQYF. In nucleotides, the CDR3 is TGCGCCAGCAGCCTGCCTTCCTACGAGCAGTACTTC.

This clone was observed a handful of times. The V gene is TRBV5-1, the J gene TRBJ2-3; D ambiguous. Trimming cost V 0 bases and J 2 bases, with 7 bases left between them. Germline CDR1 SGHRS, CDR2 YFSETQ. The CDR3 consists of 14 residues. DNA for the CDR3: TGCGCCAGCAGCTTGGCGTACATCACAGATACGCAGTATTTT. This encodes CASSLAYITDTQYF.